This entry describes one TCR beta chain. The antigen is undetermined. Only in-frame clones appear in the TCRdb table, and some are missing; sequencing was by immunoSEQ multiplex PCR. The table shows approximately 50,000 clones, with about 88% occurring only once. The ends were cut back, 1 base at V and 7 bases at J, with 11 bases in the middle. Germline loops: CDR1 GTSNPN, CDR2 SVGIG (reference sequence). The CDR3 runs 13 residues. The sample originates from a study of T cell responses to AZD1222 COVID-19 vaccine. General study points: Spike-specific TCRs gained breadth and depth after people received two AZD1222 doses. Unmutated regions of variants are reportedly targeted by nearly half of spike-specific TCRs. Just a handful of AZD1222 recipients tested seropositive at baseline. Clonal diversity was possibly underestimated, and white British individuals and females predominated among donors.

The receptor comes from an adult who received the AZD1222 COVID-19 vaccine. Material: peripheral blood, obtained 28 days after the second AZD1222 dose. V is TRBV30 and J is TRBJ1-5; a weak D match, TRBD1 (5 bases). The CDR3 nucleotides read TGTGCCTGGAGTGCAGGGACGAACCAGCCCCAGCATTTT. It translates to CAWSAGTNQPQHF.